This TCR beta chain stems from a study of blood T cell repertoires in COVID-19. Study information: Some COVID-19 samples were acute and others convalescent; all came from the United States, Italy and Spain. T cells, B-cell-depleted T cells, or PBMCs provided the cDNA or gDNA that served as material.

The age range of participants was roughly 18 to 90 years, with residence in around 22 US areas. Membership in each cohort depended on participant-reported clinical history. V dropped 1 base and J dropped 11; count of bases not matched to a gene: 7. Germline loops: CDR1 SGHTA, CDR2 FQGNSA. This CDR3 comprises 13 residues. Method: immunoSEQ multiplex PCR; TCRdb's copy keeps in-frame clones and lacks some. The sample has 150,000 to 200,000 clones; roughly 82% are singletons. The chain has TRBV7-2 and TRBJ1-1, with 7 bases that match TRBD1. The sample taken for sequencing was PBMCs or T cells enriched from blood (not recorded which). The receptor comes from a man in his fifties or sixties who had recovered from COVID-19. CDR3 in DNA: TGTGCCAGCAGCTTAGAAAGGGGGCGGGCGGCTTTCTTT. Amino acids: CASSLERGRAAFF.